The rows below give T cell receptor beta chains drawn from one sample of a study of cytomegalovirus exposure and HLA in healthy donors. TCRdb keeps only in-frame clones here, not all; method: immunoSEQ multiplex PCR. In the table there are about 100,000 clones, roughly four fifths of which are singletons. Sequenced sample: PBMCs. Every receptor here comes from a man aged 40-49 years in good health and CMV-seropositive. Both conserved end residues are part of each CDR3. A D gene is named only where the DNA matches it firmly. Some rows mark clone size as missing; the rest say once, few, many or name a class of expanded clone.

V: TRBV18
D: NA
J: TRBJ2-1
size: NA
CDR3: CASSQSAGSYNEQFF
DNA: TGTGCCAGCTCACAATCTGCGGGGTCCTACAATGAGCAGTTCTTC

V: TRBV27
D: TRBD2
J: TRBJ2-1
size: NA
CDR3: CASSGSAGEAYNEQFF
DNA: TGTGCCAGCAGTGGGTCAGCGGGAGAAGCCTACAATGAGCAGTTCTTC

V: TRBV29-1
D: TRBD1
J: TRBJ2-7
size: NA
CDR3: CSVGQGSYEQYF
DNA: TGCAGCGTTGGACAGGGGTCCTACGAGCAGTACTTC

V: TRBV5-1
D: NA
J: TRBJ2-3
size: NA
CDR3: CASSLARGVGTDTQYF
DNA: TGCGCCAGCAGCTTGGCCCGCGGGGTAGGGACAGATACGCAGTATTTT

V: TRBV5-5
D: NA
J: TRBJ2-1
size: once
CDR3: CASSFFYNEQFF
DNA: TGTGCCAGCAGCTTCTTCTACAATGAGCAGTTCTTC

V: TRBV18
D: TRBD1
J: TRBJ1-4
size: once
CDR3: CASSPPGTVTWKLFF
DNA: TGTGCCAGCTCACCCCCCGGGACAGTCACGTGGAAACTGTTTTTT

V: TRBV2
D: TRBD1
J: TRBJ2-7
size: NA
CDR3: CASSPRDSYEQYF
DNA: TGTGCCAGCAGTCCCCGGGACAGCTACGAGCAGTACTTC

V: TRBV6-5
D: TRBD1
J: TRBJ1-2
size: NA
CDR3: CASSPGQAHLYGYTF
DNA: TGTGCCAGCAGTCCGGGACAGGCCCACCTCTATGGCTACACCTTC

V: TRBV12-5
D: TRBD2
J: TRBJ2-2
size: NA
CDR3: CASGQDLAANTGELFF
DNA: TGTGCTAGTGGTCAAGATCTAGCGGCGAACACCGGGGAGCTGTTTTTT

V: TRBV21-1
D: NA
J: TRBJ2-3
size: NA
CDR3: CASSKSLGGGTQYF
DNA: TGTGCCAGCAGCAAGTCCCTGGGTGGCGGTACGCAGTATTTT

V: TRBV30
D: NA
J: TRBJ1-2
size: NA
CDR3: CASDKNYGYTF
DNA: TGTGCCTCGGACAAGAACTATGGCTACACCTTC

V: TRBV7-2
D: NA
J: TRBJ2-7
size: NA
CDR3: CASSFSPSYEQYF
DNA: TGTGCCAGCAGCTTTTCTCCCTCCTACGAGCAGTACTTC

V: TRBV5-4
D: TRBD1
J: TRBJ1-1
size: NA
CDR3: CASRRTGGETEAFF
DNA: TGTGCCAGCAGGAGAACAGGGGGCGAAACTGAAGCTTTCTTT

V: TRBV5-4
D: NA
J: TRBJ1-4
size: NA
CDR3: CASSLKGGEKLFF
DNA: TGTGCCAGCAGCTTGAAAGGAGGTGAAAAACTGTTTTTT

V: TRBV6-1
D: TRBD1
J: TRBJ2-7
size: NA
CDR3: CASSPRQGDYEQYF
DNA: TGTGCCAGCAGTCCCCGACAGGGTGACTACGAGCAGTACTTC

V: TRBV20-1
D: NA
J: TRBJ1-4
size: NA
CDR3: CSARGEKLFF
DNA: TGCAGTGCTAGGGGCGAAAAACTGTTTTTT

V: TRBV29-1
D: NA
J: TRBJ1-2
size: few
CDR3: CSVGGRFDNYGYTF
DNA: TGCAGCGTGGGAGGACGGTTCGACAACTATGGCTACACCTTC

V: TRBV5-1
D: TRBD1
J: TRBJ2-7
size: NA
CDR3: CASSLMGQVQGEQYF
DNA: TGCGCCAGCAGCTTGATGGGACAGGTCCAAGGCGAGCAGTACTTC

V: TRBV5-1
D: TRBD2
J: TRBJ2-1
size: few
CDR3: CASSFPSGRADEQFF
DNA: TGCGCCAGCAGCTTCCCTAGCGGGAGGGCGGATGAGCAGTTCTTC

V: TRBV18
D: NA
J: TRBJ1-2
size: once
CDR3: CASSPQGTFYGYTF
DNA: TGTGCCAGCTCACCCCAGGGGACGTTCTATGGCTACACCTTC

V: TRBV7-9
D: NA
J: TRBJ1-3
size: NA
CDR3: CASSLVGLSGNTIYF
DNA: TGTGCCAGCAGCTTAGTGGGCCTCTCTGGAAACACCATATATTTT

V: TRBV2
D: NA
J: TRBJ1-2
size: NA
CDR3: CASSGEVYYGYTF
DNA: TGTGCCAGCAGTGGAGAGGTTTACTATGGCTACACCTTC

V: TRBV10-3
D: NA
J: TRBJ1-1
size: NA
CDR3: CAISGGYREAFF
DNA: TGTGCCATCAGTGGAGGGTACCGAGAAGCTTTCTTT

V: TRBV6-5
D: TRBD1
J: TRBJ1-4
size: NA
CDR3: CASQKRQGVEKLFF
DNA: TGTGCCAGCCAAAAACGACAGGGGGTCGAAAAACTGTTTTTT

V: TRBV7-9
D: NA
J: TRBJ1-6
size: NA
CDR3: CASSSTGESPLHF
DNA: TGTGCCAGCAGCTCGACGGGAGAGTCACCCCTCCACTTT

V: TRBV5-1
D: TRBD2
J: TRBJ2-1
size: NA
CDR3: CASSSGLAGDEQFF
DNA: TGCGCCAGCAGCTCCGGACTAGCGGGAGATGAGCAGTTCTTC

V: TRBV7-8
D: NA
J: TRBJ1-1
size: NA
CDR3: CASSLRLLGGNTEAFF
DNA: TGTGCCAGCAGCTTACGGCTGTTAGGGGGGAACACTGAAGCTTTCTTT

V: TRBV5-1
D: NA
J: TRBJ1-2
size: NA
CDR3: CASSLLAENYGYTF
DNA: TGCGCCAGCAGCTTGTTGGCGGAGAACTATGGCTACACCTTC

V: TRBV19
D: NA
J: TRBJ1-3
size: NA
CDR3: CASSIASPGNTIYF
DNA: TGTGCCAGTAGTATAGCTTCCCCCGGAAACACCATATATTTT

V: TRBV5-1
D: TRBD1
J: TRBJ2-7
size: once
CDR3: CASSSGQGGPYEQYF
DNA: TGCGCCAGCAGTTCCGGACAGGGGGGTCCCTACGAGCAGTACTTC

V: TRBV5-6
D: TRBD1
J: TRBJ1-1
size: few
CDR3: CASSKTGAGEAFF
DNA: TGTGCCAGCAGCAAGACAGGGGCGGGGGAAGCTTTCTTT

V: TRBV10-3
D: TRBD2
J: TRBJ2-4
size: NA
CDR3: CAISEQRGDFGNSQYF
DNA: TGTGCCATCAGTGAGCAGCGGGGGGACTTTGGTAACAGTCAGTACTTC

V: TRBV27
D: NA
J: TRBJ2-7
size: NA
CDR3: CASSWRASYEQYF
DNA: TGTGCCAGCAGTTGGAGGGCGTCCTACGAGCAGTACTTC

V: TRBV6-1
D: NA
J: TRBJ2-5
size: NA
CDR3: CASSDSGTQETQYF
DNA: TGTGCCAGCAGTGATTCGGGTACACAAGAGACCCAGTACTTC

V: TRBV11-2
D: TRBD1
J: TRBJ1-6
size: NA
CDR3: CASSPDRFSNSPLHF
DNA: TGTGCCAGCAGTCCGGACAGGTTTAGTAATTCACCCCTCCACTTT

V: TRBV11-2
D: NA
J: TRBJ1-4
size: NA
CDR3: CASSLFPGAGEEKLFF
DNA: TGTGCCAGCAGCTTATTTCCTGGGGCAGGGGAGGAAAAACTGTTTTTT

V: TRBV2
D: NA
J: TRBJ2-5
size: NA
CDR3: CASSQGPGVETQYF
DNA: TGTGCCAGCAGCCAGGGCCCGGGGGTAGAGACCCAGTACTTC

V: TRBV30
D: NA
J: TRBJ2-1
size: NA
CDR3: CAWSRGVNYYNEQFF
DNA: TGTGCCTGGAGTCGCGGGGTTAATTACTACAATGAGCAGTTCTTC